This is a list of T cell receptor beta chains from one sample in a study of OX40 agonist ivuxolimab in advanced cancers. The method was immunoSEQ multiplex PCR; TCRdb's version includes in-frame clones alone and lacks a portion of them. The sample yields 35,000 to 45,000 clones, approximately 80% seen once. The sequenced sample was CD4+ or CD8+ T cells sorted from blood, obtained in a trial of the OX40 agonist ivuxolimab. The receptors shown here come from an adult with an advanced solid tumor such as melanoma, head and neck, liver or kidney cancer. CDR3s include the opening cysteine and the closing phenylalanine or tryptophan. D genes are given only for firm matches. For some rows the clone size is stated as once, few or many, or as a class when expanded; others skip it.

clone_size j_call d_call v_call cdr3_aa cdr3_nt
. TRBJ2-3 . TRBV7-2 CASSFRTSTDTQYF TGTGCCAGCAGCTTTCGGACTAGCACAGATACGCAGTATTTT
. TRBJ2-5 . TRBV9 CASSVAIGGGEETQYF TGTGCCAGCAGCGTAGCTATCGGAGGGGGCGAAGAGACCCAGTACTTC
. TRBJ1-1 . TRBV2 CASSTTGSKAFF TGTGCCAGCAGTACGACAGGCTCCAAAGCTTTCTTT
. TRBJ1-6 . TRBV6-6 CASRWDPDHSPLHF TGTGCCAGCCGATGGGACCCGGACCATTCACCCCTCCACTTT
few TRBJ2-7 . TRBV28 CASKVQGHEQYF TGTGCCAGCAAAGTACAGGGACACGAGCAGTACTTC
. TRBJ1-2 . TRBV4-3 CASSSLTANYGYTF TGCGCCAGCAGCTCTTTGACAGCTAACTATGGCTACACCTTC
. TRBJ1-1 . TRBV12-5 CASTGHLTEAFF TGTGCTAGTACGGGCCACCTTACTGAAGCTTTCTTT
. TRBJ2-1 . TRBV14 CASSQVAGWIAYNEQFF TGTGCCAGCAGCCAAGTGGCCGGATGGATTGCCTACAATGAGCAGTTCTTC
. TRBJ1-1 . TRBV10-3 CAISVHPGQVNTEAFF TGTGCCATCAGTGTACATCCGGGACAAGTAAACACTGAAGCTTTCTTT
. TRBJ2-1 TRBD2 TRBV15 CATSRDRISGYYNEQFF TGTGCCACCAGCAGAGATCGGATTAGCGGGTACTACAATGAGCAGTTCTTC
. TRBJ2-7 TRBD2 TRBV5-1 CASSLAVGRVESPYEQYF TGCGCCAGCAGCTTGGCGGTAGGGAGGGTCGAATCCCCCTACGAGCAGTACTTC
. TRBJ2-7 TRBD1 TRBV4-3 CASSQLQGAYEQYF TGCGCCAGCAGCCAACTCCAGGGGGCCTACGAGCAGTACTTC
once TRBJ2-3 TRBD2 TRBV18 CASSPPSGADTQYF TGTGCCAGCTCACCACCTAGCGGGGCAGATACGCAGTATTTT
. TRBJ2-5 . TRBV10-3 CATTREAGGSQETQYF TGTGCCACCACACGAGAGGCCGGCGGATCCCAAGAGACCCAGTACTTC
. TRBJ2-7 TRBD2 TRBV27 CASSLTSGSYEQYF TGTGCCAGCAGTTTAACTAGCGGGAGTTACGAGCAGTACTTC
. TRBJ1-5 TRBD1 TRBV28 CASQSEGANQPQHF TGTGCCAGCCAATCTGAGGGGGCCAATCAGCCCCAGCATTTT
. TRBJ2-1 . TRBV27 CASSDSLSYNEQFF TGTGCCAGCAGTGACTCTCTCTCCTACAATGAGCAGTTCTTC
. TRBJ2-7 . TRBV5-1 CASSLEAFYEQYF TGCGCCAGCAGCTTGGAAGCGTTCTACGAGCAGTACTTC
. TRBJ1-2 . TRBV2 CASSEMSNYGYTF TGTGCCAGCAGTGAAATGTCTAACTATGGCTACACCTTC
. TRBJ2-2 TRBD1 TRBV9 CASSHRQGTFTGELFF TGTGCCAGCAGCCACCGACAGGGAACCTTCACCGGGGAGCTGTTTTTT
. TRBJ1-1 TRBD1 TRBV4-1 CASSQDLWAGGTEAFF TGCGCCAGCAGCCAAGATCTCTGGGCAGGGGGCACTGAAGCTTTCTTT
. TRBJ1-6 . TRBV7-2 CASSLEAVYNSPLHF TGTGCCAGCAGCTTAGAGGCAGTTTATAATTCACCCCTCCACTTT
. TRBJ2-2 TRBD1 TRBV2 CASRGQGTGELFF TGTGCCAGCAGGGGACAGGGGACCGGGGAGCTGTTTTTT
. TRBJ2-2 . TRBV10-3 CAISPDGNTGELFF TGTGCCATCAGTCCGGACGGGAACACCGGGGAGCTGTTTTTT
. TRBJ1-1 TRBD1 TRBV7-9 CASSLGQAKSTEAFF TGTGCCAGCAGCCTTGGACAGGCCAAAAGCACTGAAGCTTTCTTT